This TCR beta chain came from a study of blood T cells in healthy people across ages. CDR1 is DFQATT, CDR2 SNEGSKA, per germline (reference sequence). The CDR3 extends over 14 amino acids. Deletions cut 6 bases from V and 0 bases from J, with 12 bases between. Remarks on this clonotype: The antigen remains undetermined.

Using a J-beta primer mix together with a sample-barcoded 5' primer, a second PCR was run for roughly 7 to 11 cycles. Using its own MiXCR run on the 5' RACE reads, TCRdb lists one record per CDR3 protein. Of over 950,000 distinct CDR3 sequences listed, around two fifths are singletons. In terms of origin and age, donors were healthy Caucasian individuals from Russia aged about 6 to 100. Study observations and caveats: TCR beta diversity, measured per million T cells, fell in a roughly linear way with age.

V is TRBV20-1 and J is TRBJ1-5; D is possibly TRBD1 (5 bases). Sequenced: blood. The source of this sequence is a man aged 18-30 years in good health. The CDR3 spells CSAVGTVSNQPQHF. CDR3 DNA: TGCAGTGCCGTCGGGACGGTTAGCAATCAGCCCCAGCATTTT.